This T cell receptor (beta chain) came from a study of blood T cell repertoires in COVID-19. The overall study: Whether acute or convalescent, the COVID-19 samples came from the United States, Italy and Spain. T cells, B-cell-depleted T cells, or PBMCs supplied cDNA or gDNA.

Germline lookup yields CDR1 SNHLY and CDR2 FYNNEI. The CDR3 runs to 13 residues. Trimming pared 6 bases from V and 5 bases from J, leaving 8 bases between. Authors' methods: Nucleated cell counts were estimated from reference gene primer amplification. Some clones are missing from TCRdb's copy, which holds only in-frame ones; the method was immunoSEQ multiplex PCR. That table gives V, J and clone size, and the DNA gave D and trimming. The repertoire consists of roughly 260,000 clones, with 80% to 90% occurring once and the leading ten covering over 3.5%. Sequencing used peripheral blood. This chain links TRBV2 with TRBJ1-6; maybe TRBD1 (5 bases). The clonotype was recovered from a woman aged 65 to 85 with acute or convalescent COVID-19. CDR3 sequence: CASSSQDNSPLHF. In DNA form, the CDR3 reads TGTGCCAGCAGCTCACAGGATAATTCACCCCTCCACTTT.